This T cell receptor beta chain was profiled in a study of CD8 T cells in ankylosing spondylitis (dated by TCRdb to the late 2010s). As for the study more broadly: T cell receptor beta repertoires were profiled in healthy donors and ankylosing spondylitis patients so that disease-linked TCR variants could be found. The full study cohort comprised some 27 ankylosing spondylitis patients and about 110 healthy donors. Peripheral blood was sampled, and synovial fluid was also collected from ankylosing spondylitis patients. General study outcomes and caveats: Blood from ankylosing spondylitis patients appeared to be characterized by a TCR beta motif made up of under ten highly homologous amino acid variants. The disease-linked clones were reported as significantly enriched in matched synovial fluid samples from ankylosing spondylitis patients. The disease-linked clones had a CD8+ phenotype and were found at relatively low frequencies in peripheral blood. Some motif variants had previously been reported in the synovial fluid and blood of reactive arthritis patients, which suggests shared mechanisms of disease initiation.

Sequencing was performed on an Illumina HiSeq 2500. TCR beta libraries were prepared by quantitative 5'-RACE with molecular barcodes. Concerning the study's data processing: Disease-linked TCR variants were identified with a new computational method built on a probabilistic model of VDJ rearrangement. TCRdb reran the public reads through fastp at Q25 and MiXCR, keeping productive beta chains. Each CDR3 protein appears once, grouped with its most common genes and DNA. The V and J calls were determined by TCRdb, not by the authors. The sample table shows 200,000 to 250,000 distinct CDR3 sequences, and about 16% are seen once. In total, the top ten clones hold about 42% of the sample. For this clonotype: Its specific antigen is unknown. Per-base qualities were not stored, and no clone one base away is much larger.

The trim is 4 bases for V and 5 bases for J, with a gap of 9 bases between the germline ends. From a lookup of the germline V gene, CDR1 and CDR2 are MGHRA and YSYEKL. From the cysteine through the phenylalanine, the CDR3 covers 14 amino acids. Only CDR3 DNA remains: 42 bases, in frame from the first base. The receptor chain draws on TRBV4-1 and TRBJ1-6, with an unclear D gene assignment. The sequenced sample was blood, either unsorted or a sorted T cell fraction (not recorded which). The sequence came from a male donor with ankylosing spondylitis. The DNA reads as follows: TGCGCCAGCAGCCGAGACTTGGATAATTCACCCCTCCACTTT. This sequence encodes CASSRDLDNSPLHF.